One sample yielded the 20 T cell receptor beta chains listed below, sequenced in a study of T-cell memory formation after mild COVID-19. TCRdb called the 5' RACE reads again in MiXCR, with one record for every CDR3 protein. The profile shows 450,000 or so distinct CDR3 sequences, around 18% of them singletons. Sequencing input: PBMCs or a T cell subset sorted from them (not recorded which). The receptors originated from an adult woman who had mild COVID-19 (a few samples of this study predate the infection). Cell type and time point are not known.

This chain uses TRBV20-1 with TRBJ2-5; D is perhaps TRBD1 or TRBD2 (6 bases each). With 2 bases removed from V and 4 bases from J, the gap between germline ends came to 20 bases. This CDR3 is 16 amino acids long. Looked up from germline, CDR1 is DFQATT and CDR2 is SNEGSKA (reference sequence). The CDR3 DNA reads TGCAGTGCTAGACCTGGGGGGCCTATGTTAGGAGAGACCCAGTACTTC. Translated, it gives CSARPGGPMLGETQYF.

The rearrangement links TRBV10-3 to TRBJ2-3, with 7 bases aligning to TRBD2. Germline V gene data show CDR1 as ENHRY and CDR2 as SYGVKD. The ends lost 4 bases at V and 3 bases at J; junction bases unmatched: 4. The CDR3 loop spans 14 amino acids. The CDR3 loop reads CAISGAGRTDTQYF. The CDR3 DNA is TGTGCCATCAGTGGAGCGGGAAGGACAGATACGCAGTATTTT.

This clonotype appeared many times. The chain recombines TRBV7-2 with TRBJ2-7, with D perhaps being TRBD1 or TRBD2 (5 bases each). The CDR3 loop spans 14 amino acids. Germline CDR1 and CDR2: SGHTA and FQGNSA. Trimming left V 2 bases short and J 2 bases short, with 10 bases between. The CDR3 is CASSLRDGAYEQYF. DNA for the CDR3: TGTGCCAGCAGCTTAAGGGACGGGGCCTACGAGCAGTACTTC.

The chain joins TRBV5-1 to TRBJ1-4; maybe TRBD1 (6 bases). The CDR3 runs 16 residues. Germline CDR1 SGHRS, CDR2 YFSETQ. With 4 bases removed from V and 0 bases from J, the gap between germline ends came to 13 bases. Here the CDR3 reads CASSQGGPATNEKLFF. As DNA, the CDR3 is TGCGCCAGCAGCCAAGGGGGGCCGGCAACTAATGAAAAACTGTTTTTT.

This chain uses TRBV29-1 with TRBJ1-4; possible D gene TRBD1, 5 bases. Per germline, CDR1 SQVTM and CDR2 ANQGSEA. The CDR3 consists of 13 residues. Trimming removed 4 bases from V and 6 bases from J, with 12 bases in between. The CDR3 reads CSVVRSGHEKLFF. The DNA of the CDR3 is TGCAGCGTTGTTAGGTCGGGGCATGAAAAACTGTTTTTT.

The chain is built from TRBV5-1 and TRBJ2-2; D not certain. There are 14 residues in the CDR3. V was trimmed by 0 bases and J by 0 bases, leaving 3 bases between them. CDR1 and CDR2 from the germline V gene are SGHRS and YFSETQ. The CDR3 DNA reads TGCGCCAGCAGCTTGGTCACGAACACCGGGGAGCTGTTTTTT. Translating it yields CASSLVTNTGELFF.

This clonotype was counted between two and nine times. The V gene is TRBV12-3 or TRBV12-4, the J gene TRBJ2-7; maybe TRBD2 (6 bases). There are 15 residues in the CDR3. The germline V and J ends were trimmed by 1 base and 2 bases, with 12 bases remaining between them. The CDR3 DNA reads TGTGCCAGCAGTTTAGATCCTAGCGCGGCCTACGAGCAGTACTTC. Translating gives CASSLDPSAAYEQYF.

This clonotype has a count of ten or more. A junction end diverges from the germline sequence, so it may reflect a read error. The V and J genes are TRBV5-1 and TRBJ2-7; 8 bases align to TRBD2. Germline lookup yields CDR1 SGHRS and CDR2 YFSETQ. CDR3 size: 14 residues. CDR3 nucleotide sequence: TGTGCCAGCAGTTTAAGCGGGAGCTCCTACGAGCAGTACTTC. It specifies CASSLSGSSYEQYF. Filled out from reference TRBV5-1 and TRBJ2-7, the complete variable domain reads KAGVTQTPRYLIKTRGQQVTLSCSPISGHRSVSWYQQTPGQGLQFLFEYFSETQRNKGNFPGRFSGRQFSNSRSEMNVSTLELGDSALYLCASSLSGSSYEQYFGPGTRLTVT.

This clonotype was seen ten or more times. The V call is TRBV2, the J call TRBJ2-7, with a possible D match to TRBD2 (6 bases). The CDR3 totals 12 residues. The V gene's germline CDR1 is SNHLY and CDR2 FYNNEI. Deletions cut 7 bases from V and 1 base from J, with 8 bases between. CDR3 protein: CASKGGSYEQYF. CDR3 DNA: TGTGCCAGCAAAGGAGGGTCCTACGAGCAGTACTTC.

This sequence joins TRBV9 and TRBJ2-7, with 7 bases matching TRBD1. Germline V gene data show CDR1 as SGDLS and CDR2 as YYNGEE. After removal of 0 bases from V and 1 base from J, the junction contained 7 bases not matched to a gene. The CDR3 runs to 16 residues. CDR3 region: CASSVGQGDFSYEQYF. The CDR3 DNA reads as TGTGCCAGCAGCGTAGGACAGGGAGATTTTTCCTACGAGCAGTACTTC.

The chain has TRBV4-2 and TRBJ2-1; 13 bases are shared with TRBD2. Trimming cost V 0 bases and J 4 bases; bases outside gene matches: 3. The CDR3 has 17 residues. The germline V gene encodes CDR1 LGHNA and CDR2 YNFKEQ. For the CDR3, the DNA is TGTGCCAGCAGCCAAGATGGGGGACTAGCGGGGTACAATGAGCAGTTCTTC. Translating it yields CASSQDGGLAGYNEQFF.

The rearrangement links TRBV2 to TRBJ2-5, with 11 bases that match TRBD1. CDR1 and CDR2 (germline): SNHLY, FYNNEI. Trimming took 4 bases from V and 5 from J; bases not matched to a gene: 3. This CDR3 spans 14 amino acids. Here the CDR3 DNA reads TGTGCCAGCAGTGCGGACAGGGGGCTTGAGACCCAGTACTTC. It codes for CASSADRGLETQYF.

This clonotype appeared a few times. The rearrangement joins TRBV3-1 to TRBJ1-1, with D possibly matching TRBD1 (6 bases). Germline V gene lookup returns CDR1 LGHDT and CDR2 YNNKEL (reference sequence). This CDR3 has 14 residues. V lost 0 bases to trimming and J lost 6 bases, with 11 bases between them. CDR3 sequence reads: CASSQEPGAAEAFF. CDR3 in DNA: TGTGCCAGCAGCCAAGAGCCAGGGGCAGCTGAAGCTTTCTTT. Supplemented by reference TRBV3-1 and TRBJ1-1, the full variable domain reads DTAVSQTPKYLVTQMGNDKSIKCEQNLGHDTMYWYKQDSKKFLKIMFSYNNKELIINETVPNRFSPKSPDKAHLNLHINSLELGDSAVYFCASSQEPGAAEAFFGQGTRLTVV.

DNA for the CDR3: TGTGCCAGCAGCTTAGTTGGCAGGGAAGGAGGCTACACCTTC. Translated, it gives CASSLVGREGGYTF. This chain joins TRBV7-8 and TRBJ1-2; perhaps TRBD1 as D (5 bases). The CDR3 extends over 14 amino acids. The germline V gene encodes CDR1 SGHVS and CDR2 FQNEAQ. V was shortened by 1 base and J by 8 bases, with 14 bases between the two germline ends.

This clonotype came up a few times. The chain recombines TRBV6-5 with TRBJ2-5; 7 bases fit TRBD2. The trim removed 6 bases at V and 3 bases at J, leaving 10 bases unmatched. The CDR3 contains 15 residues. Germline loops: CDR1 MNHEY, CDR2 SVGAGI. CDR3 DNA: TGTGCCAGCAGCCCCTGGGAGGGAGAGAAAGAGACCCAGTACTTC. Translating gives CASSPWEGEKETQYF.

This clonotype was found a few times. V gene TRBV18 combines with J gene TRBJ1-5; TRBD1 might be the D (5 bases). The CDR3 runs to 15 residues. The ends were cut back, 2 bases at V and 2 bases at J, with 10 bases in the middle. The V gene's germline CDR1 is KGHSH and CDR2 LQKENI. The CDR3 DNA reads as TGTGCCAGCTCACCAGGGTTGGGGGGCAATCAGCCCCAGCATTTT. This sequence encodes CASSPGLGGNQPQHF.

This clonotype was counted only a few times. The rearrangement uses TRBV7-9 and TRBJ2-3, with 9 bases fitting TRBD2. The CDR3 length is 16 residues. J lost 6 bases, V lost 5 bases, and 12 bases had no gene match. The germline V gene has CDR1 SEHNR and CDR2 FQNEAQ (reference sequence). The CDR3 is CASSHGFAGGRDTQYF. The CDR3 DNA follows: TGTGCCAGCAGCCACGGTTTCGCGGGGGGGCGGGATACGCAGTATTTT. The whole variable domain, filled in from reference TRBV7-9 and TRBJ2-3, reads DTGVSQNPRHKITKRGQNVTFRCDPISEHNRLYWYRQTLGQGPEFLTYFQNEAQLEKSRLLSDRFSAERPKGSFSTLEIQRTEQGDSAMYLCASSHGFAGGRDTQYFGPGTRLTVL.

This clonotype was counted between two and nine times. The chain joins TRBV20-1 to TRBJ2-3, with no clear D. The CDR3 is made up of 13 amino acids. From germline, CDR1 is DFQATT and CDR2 SNEGSKA (reference sequence). The germline V and J ends were trimmed by 0 bases and 2 bases, with 6 bases remaining between them. CDR3 amino acids: CSARDPFTDTQYF. Written as DNA, the CDR3 is TGCAGTGCTAGAGATCCGTTCACAGATACGCAGTATTTT.

This clonotype was observed a few times. V is TRBV30 and J is TRBJ2-1; D uncertain. The V end was cut by 4 bases, the J end by 6 bases, with 7 bases between. CDR1 and CDR2 (germline): GTSNPN, SVGIG (reference sequence). The CDR3 is made up of 11 amino acids. The CDR3 protein is CAWTQGNEQFF. CDR3 sequence (DNA): TGTGCCTGGACTCAAGGCAATGAGCAGTTCTTC.

This clonotype was picked up many times. This chain links TRBV29-1 with TRBJ2-3; no definite D call. Trimming stripped 5 bases from V and 5 bases from J, with 14 bases between. The length of the CDR3 is 13 residues. The germline V gene encodes CDR1 SQVTM and CDR2 ANQGSEA. In DNA, the CDR3 is TGCAGCGTTTTTTACACGGACGAAGATACGCAGTATTTT. Translated, it gives CSVFYTDEDTQYF.